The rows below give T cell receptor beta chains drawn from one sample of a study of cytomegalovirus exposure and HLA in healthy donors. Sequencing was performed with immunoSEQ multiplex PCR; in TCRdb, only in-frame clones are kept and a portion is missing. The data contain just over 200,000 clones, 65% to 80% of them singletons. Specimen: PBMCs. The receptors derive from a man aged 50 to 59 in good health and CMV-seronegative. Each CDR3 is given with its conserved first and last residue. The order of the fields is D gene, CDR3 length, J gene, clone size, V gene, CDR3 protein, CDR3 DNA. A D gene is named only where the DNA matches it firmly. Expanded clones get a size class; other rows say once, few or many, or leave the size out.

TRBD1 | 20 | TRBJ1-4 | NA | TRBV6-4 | CASSEGEDRGPFPTNEKLFF | TGTGCCAGCAGTGAAGGGGAGGACAGGGGGCCTTTTCCAACTAATGAAAAACTGTTTTTT
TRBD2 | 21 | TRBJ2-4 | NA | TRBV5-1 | CASSSDASSGSRADAKNIQYF | TGCGCCAGCAGCTCGGACGCTTCTAGCGGGAGCCGGGCCGACGCCAAAAACATTCAGTACTTC
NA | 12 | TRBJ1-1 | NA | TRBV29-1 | CSADSGDTEAFF | TGCAGCGCCGACTCAGGGGACACTGAAGCTTTCTTT
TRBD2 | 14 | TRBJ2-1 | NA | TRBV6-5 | CASKLAGNYNEQFF | TGTGCCAGCAAGCTAGCGGGGAACTACAATGAGCAGTTCTTC
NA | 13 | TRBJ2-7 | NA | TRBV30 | CAWSPASRGGQYF | TGTGCCTGGAGTCCCGCGTCTCGCGGCGGGCAGTACTTC
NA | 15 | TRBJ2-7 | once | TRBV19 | CASSTQKSLSYEQYF | TGTGCCAGTAGTACACAGAAAAGTCTCTCCTACGAGCAGTACTTC
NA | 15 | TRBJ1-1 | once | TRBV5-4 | CASSPTGIFLTEAFF | TGTGCCAGCAGCCCTACAGGGATATTTTTGACTGAAGCTTTCTTT
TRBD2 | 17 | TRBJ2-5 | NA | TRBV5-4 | CASSIPWGGRDQETQYF | TGTGCCAGCAGCATCCCCTGGGGCGGGAGGGACCAAGAGACCCAGTACTTC
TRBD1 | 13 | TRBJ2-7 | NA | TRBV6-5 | CASSYRQGYEQYF | TGTGCCAGCAGTTACAGACAGGGCTACGAGCAGTACTTC
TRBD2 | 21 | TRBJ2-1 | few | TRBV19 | CASSPPNPGTSGTYPYNEQFF | TGTGCCAGTAGTCCACCAAACCCGGGGACTAGCGGAACTTACCCCTACAATGAGCAGTTCTTC
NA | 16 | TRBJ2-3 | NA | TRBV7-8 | CASSLTPGHRTDTQYF | TGTGCCAGCAGCCTTACACCGGGACACCGCACAGATACGCAGTATTTT
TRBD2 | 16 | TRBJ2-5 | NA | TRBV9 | CASSVPTSGIGETQYF | TGTGCCAGCAGCGTACCGACTAGCGGGATCGGAGAGACCCAGTACTTC
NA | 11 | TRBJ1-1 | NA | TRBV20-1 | CSARDTIEAFF | TGCAGTGCTAGGGACACCATTGAAGCTTTCTTT
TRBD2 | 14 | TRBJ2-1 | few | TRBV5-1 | CASSSAGGRNEQFF | TGCGCCAGCAGCTCGGCGGGGGGCCGAAATGAGCAGTTCTTC
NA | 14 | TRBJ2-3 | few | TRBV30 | CAWSVEWRPDTQYF | TGTGCCTGGAGTGTAGAATGGCGGCCAGATACGCAGTATTTT
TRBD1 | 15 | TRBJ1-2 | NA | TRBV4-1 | CASSQGRGNVMGYTF | TGCGCCAGCAGCCAAGGCAGGGGGAACGTTATGGGCTACACCTTC
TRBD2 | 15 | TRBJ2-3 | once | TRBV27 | CASSFLAGRPDTQYF | TGTGCCAGCAGTTTTCTAGCGGGTCGTCCAGATACGCAGTATTTT
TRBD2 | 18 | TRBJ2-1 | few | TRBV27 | CASSPPGLAGGSYNEQFF | TGTGCCAGCAGTCCCCCGGGACTAGCGGGGGGTTCCTACAATGAGCAGTTCTTC
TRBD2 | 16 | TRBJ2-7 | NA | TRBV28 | CASVSAERGSSYEQYF | TGTGCCAGCGTTAGTGCAGAGCGGGGGAGCTCCTACGAGCAGTACTTC
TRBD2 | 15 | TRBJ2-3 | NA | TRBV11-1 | CASGLAGGFTDTQYF | TGTGCCAGCGGGCTAGCGGGAGGGTTCACAGATACGCAGTATTTT
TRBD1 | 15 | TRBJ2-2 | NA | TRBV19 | CASSKGDRHTGELFF | TGTGCCAGTAGTAAGGGGGACAGACACACCGGGGAGCTGTTTTTT
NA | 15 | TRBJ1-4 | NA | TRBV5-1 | CASSPGGQTNEKLFF | TGCGCCAGCAGCCCCGGTGGGCAGACTAATGAAAAACTGTTTTTT
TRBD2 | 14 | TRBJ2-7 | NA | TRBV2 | CASEGRENTYEQYF | TGTGCCAGTGAGGGGCGGGAGAACACCTACGAGCAGTACTTC
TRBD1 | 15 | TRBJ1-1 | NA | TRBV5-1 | CASSFRTGDYTEAFF | TGCGCCAGCAGCTTTCGGACAGGAGATTACACTGAAGCTTTCTTT
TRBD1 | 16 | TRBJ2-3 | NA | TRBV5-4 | CASSDQGQGAKDTQYF | TGTGCCAGCAGCGACCAGGGACAGGGGGCGAAAGATACGCAGTATTTT
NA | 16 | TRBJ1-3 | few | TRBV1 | CTSSQVGAASGNTIYF | TGCACCAGCAGCCAAGTAGGGGCAGCCTCTGGAAACACCATATATTTT
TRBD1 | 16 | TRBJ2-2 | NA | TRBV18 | CASSPSTGGVTGELFF | TGTGCCAGCTCACCAAGTACAGGGGGAGTGACCGGGGAGCTGTTTTTT
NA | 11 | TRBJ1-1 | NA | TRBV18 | CASSPGGEAFF | TGTGCCAGCTCACCAGGCGGGGAAGCTTTCTTT
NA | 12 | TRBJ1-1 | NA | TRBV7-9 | CSSSLSETEAFF | TGTTCCAGCAGCCTATCTGAGACTGAAGCTTTCTTT
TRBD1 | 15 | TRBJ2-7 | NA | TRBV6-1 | CASSEEQGGSYEQYF | TGTGCCAGCAGTGAAGAACAGGGGGGCTCCTACGAGCAGTACTTC